The 10 T cell receptor beta chains below all came from one sample that was sequenced in a study of neurological immune-mediated disorders. Time point specified: longitudinal time-point 3. MiXCR, run by TCRdb on the 5' RACE reads, gives a single entry per CDR3 protein. The sample holds 45,000 to 60,000 distinct CDR3 sequences, about 12% seen once. The material sequenced was PBMCs. The receptors derive from a male donor with HTLV-1-associated myelopathy (HAM/TSP).

This clonotype was observed many times. This chain connects TRBV29-1 to TRBJ1-1; 10 bases align to TRBD1. The CDR3 consists of 16 residues. V gave up 2 bases and J gave up 1 base; unmatched junction bases: 7. Germline CDR1 reads SQVTM; CDR2 reads ANQGSEA. CDR3 sequence reads: CSVEWTGGDRNTEAFF. Written as DNA, the CDR3 is TGCAGCGTTGAATGGACAGGGGGAGATAGGAACACTGAAGCTTTCTTT.

This clonotype was counted at least ten times. The chain recombines TRBV5-5 with TRBJ2-7, with D possibly called TRBD1 or TRBD2 (5 bases each). The CDR3 has 16 amino acids. The V end was cut by 4 bases, the J end by 2 bases, with 19 bases between. Germline CDR1 is SGHKS and CDR2 is YYEKEE (reference sequence). CDR3 protein: CASSTVRGYTPYEQYF. Here the CDR3 DNA reads TGTGCCAGCAGCACTGTTCGGGGCTACACTCCCTACGAGCAGTACTTC.

This clonotype was picked up many times. Here the CDR3 reads CSAPSGGTDTQYF. CDR3 sequence (DNA): TGCAGTGCCCCTAGCGGGGGCACAGATACGCAGTATTTT. The chain employs TRBV20-1 and TRBJ2-3; 9 positions agree with TRBD2. Germline V lookup: CDR1 DFQATT, CDR2 SNEGSKA (reference sequence). After removal of 6 bases from V and 1 base from J, the junction contained 2 bases not matched to a gene. The CDR3 is 13 amino acids.

This clonotype was observed many times. V gene TRBV7-9 combines with J gene TRBJ2-1; 9 nucleotides match TRBD1. V shed 5 bases, J shed 3 bases, and the junction held 11 bases outside the gene matches. The CDR3 covers 17 residues. The V gene's germline CDR1 is SEHNR and CDR2 FQNEAQ (reference sequence). CDR3 region: CASSRGWDREGYNEQFF. CDR3 sequence (DNA): TGTGCCAGCAGCCGAGGGTGGGACAGGGAGGGCTACAATGAGCAGTTCTTC.

This clonotype was picked up many times. V gene TRBV7-2 combines with J gene TRBJ1-5, with D possibly being TRBD1 (6 bases). The V gene lost 3 bases and the J gene lost 6 bases, with 15 bases spanning the gap. CDR1 is SGHTA and CDR2 is FQGNSA in the germline V gene. The CDR3 sequence is 15 residues long. The CDR3 sequence: CASSFGTREAQPQHF. CDR3 nucleotides: TGTGCCAGCAGCTTCGGGACAAGGGAGGCTCAGCCCCAGCATTTT.

This clonotype appeared a few times. This chain connects TRBV19 to TRBJ1-5, with D unclear. CDR1 and CDR2 from the germline V gene are LNHDA and SQIVND (reference sequence). Trimming took 4 bases from V and 4 from J, leaving 11 bases between them. The CDR3 is made up of 14 amino acids. The CDR3 loop is CASSKAGRNQPQHF. In DNA form, the CDR3 reads TGTGCCAGTAGTAAAGCGGGTCGAAATCAGCCCCAGCATTTT.

This clonotype was counted many times. V gene TRBV15 combines with J gene TRBJ1-1, with 12 bases that match TRBD1. The germline gives CDR1 LNHNV, CDR2 YYDKDF (reference sequence). The V segment lost 3 bases and the J segment 4 bases; nucleotides outside the gene matches: 6. The CDR3 length is 16 residues. In nucleotides, the CDR3 is TGTGCCACCAGCAGCGGGCCGGGACAGGGGGCCACTGAAGCTTTCTTT. It yields the protein CATSSGPGQGATEAFF.

This clonotype was seen many times. V and J are TRBV25-1 and TRBJ1-6; D ambiguous. Trimming removed 4 bases from V and 5 bases from J, with 6 bases in between. Germline CDR1 is MGHDK and CDR2 is SYGVNS. This CDR3 comprises 13 residues. The CDR3 DNA is TGTGCCAGCAGTGTAAGCCATAATTCACCCCTCCACTTT. This encodes CASSVSHNSPLHF.

This clonotype was seen at least ten times. The V gene is TRBV20-1, the J gene TRBJ1-5; D gene uncertain. Germline-derived CDR1 and CDR2 are DFQATT and SNEGSKA (reference sequence). This CDR3 contains 13 residues. The CDR3 bases are TGCAGCGGACGGGTAGGAAGCAATCAGCCCCAGCATTTT. This sequence encodes CSGRVGSNQPQHF.

This clonotype was counted many times. The chain couples TRBV28 to TRBJ1-4; 7 bases map to TRBD1. CDR3 length: 13 amino acids. The ends lost 6 bases at V and 2 bases at J; junction bases unmatched: 0. Germline V gives CDR1 MDHEN, CDR2 SYDVKM. The CDR3 region is CASRTGTNEKLFF. CDR3 in DNA: TGTGCCAGCAGGACAGGGACTAATGAAAAACTGTTTTTT. The variable domain in full, completed from reference TRBV28 and TRBJ1-4, reads DVKVTQSSRYLVKRTGEKVFLECVQDMDHENMFWYRQDPGLGLRLIYFSYDVKMKEKGDIPEGYSVSREKKERFSLILESASTNQTSMYLCASRTGTNEKLFFGSGTQLSVL.